The next 24 T cell receptor beta chains were all read from a single sample in a study of CD8 T cells in ankylosing spondylitis. Study results and caveats: In ankylosing spondylitis blood, a motif of seven to nine highly homologous TCR beta variants appeared characteristic.

The antigens for these receptors are not known. MiXCR was run by TCRdb on the 5' RACE reads, yielding one entry per CDR3 protein. The table lists about 750,000 distinct CDR3 sequences, around a fifth of them singletons. Sequencing was done on a sample of blood, either unsorted or a sorted T cell fraction (not recorded which). The source is a male donor with ankylosing spondylitis.

This clonotype was observed a few times. This chain links TRBV5-1 with TRBJ2-5; 8 positions agree with TRBD2. The CDR3 has 13 amino acids. Germline V lookup: CDR1 SGHRS, CDR2 YFSETQ. V was clipped by 4 bases and J by 5 bases; unmatched bases: 4. The CDR3 protein is CASSAGGAETQYF. The CDR3, as DNA: TGCGCCAGCAGCGCCGGGGGGGCGGAGACCCAGTACTTC.

This clonotype came up a few times. The DNA of the CDR3 is TGTGCCACCAGTGATGCCCCGGGACAGCCGTACTATTTT. Protein product: CATSDAPGQPYYF. This chain connects TRBV24-1 to TRBJ2-3, with TRBD1 matching 7 bases. V lost 3 bases and J lost 15; bases outside the gene matches: 11. There are 13 residues in the CDR3. CDR1 and CDR2 from the germline V gene are KGHDR and SFDVKD.

The chain is built from TRBV2 and TRBJ2-3, with a tentative D call TRBD1 (6 bases). The germline V gene encodes CDR1 SNHLY and CDR2 FYNNEI. V was trimmed by 2 bases and J by 4 bases, leaving 10 bases between them. The CDR3 is made up of 14 amino acids. CDR3 sequence reads: CASSETGLADTQYF. CDR3 sequence (DNA): TGTGCCAGCAGTGAAACAGGGTTGGCAGATACGCAGTATTTT.

In its sample, this clonotype was seen a few times. The V and J genes are TRBV5-1 and TRBJ1-2, with D unresolved. The germline CDR1 and CDR2 sequences are SGHRS and YFSETQ. This CDR3 is 15 amino acids long. V dropped 0 bases and J dropped 1 base, with 10 bases sitting between them. CDR3 loop: CASSLDGVGNYGYTF. The CDR3, as DNA: TGCGCCAGCAGCTTGGATGGGGTCGGTAACTATGGCTACACCTTC.

The CDR3 nucleotides are TGTGCCAGCAACCCTCTGTCCAGGGCCCCGTACCAAGAGACCCAGTACTTC. Its protein is CASNPLSRAPYQETQYF. This chain joins TRBV6-2 or TRBV6-3 and TRBJ2-5, with D possibly TRBD1 on 5 matching bases. Germline V gene sequence: CDR1 MNHEY, CDR2 SVGEGT. The CDR3 has 17 amino acids. V lost 7 bases and J 0 bases, leaving 21 bases between the germline ends.

The J gene is TRBJ2-1, the V gene TRBV20-1, with D possibly matching TRBD1 (5 bases). The CDR3 runs 15 residues. Germline lookup yields CDR1 DFQATT and CDR2 SNEGSKA (reference sequence). The V gene lost 2 bases and the J gene lost 4 bases, with 15 bases spanning the gap. CDR3 region: CSARKGTGSYNEQFF. The CDR3 region has the DNA TGCAGTGCTAGAAAGGGTACAGGCAGTTACAATGAGCAGTTCTTC.

This clonotype turned up a few times. The gene calls are TRBV20-1 and TRBJ1-4, with 7 bases identical to TRBD1. Germline V gene data show CDR1 as DFQATT and CDR2 as SNEGSKA (reference sequence). The CDR3 has 13 residues. V was clipped by 6 bases and J by 11 bases; unmatched bases: 12. CDR3 DNA sequence: TGCAGTGCCCCCTCGAGGGGGCCAGGTAAACTGTTTTTT. Translation gives CSAPSRGPGKLFF.

The chain joins TRBV14 to TRBJ1-1; the D gene is possibly TRBD1 (5 bases). The CDR3 contains 11 residues. V lost 3 bases to trimming and J lost 11 bases, with 10 bases between them. Germline V gene data show CDR1 as SGHDN and CDR2 as FVKESK. The CDR3 spells CASSQKGRAFF. In nucleotides, the CDR3 is TGTGCCAGCAGCCAGAAGGGACGGGCTTTCTTT.

This chain joins TRBV12-3 or TRBV12-4 and TRBJ1-2; the match to TRBD1 covers 9 bases. Trimming at V came to 5 bases and at J to 7 bases, leaving 5 bases not matched to a gene. CDR3 size: 13 residues. CDR3 in amino acids: CASSTGGGAGYTF. The CDR3 region has the DNA TGTGCCAGCAGTACAGGGGGCGGGGCTGGCTACACCTTC.

The gene calls are TRBV7-9 and TRBJ2-7; D remains unclear. This CDR3 spans 13 amino acids. Germline V CDR1 and CDR2: SEHNR, FQNEAQ (reference sequence). Trimming took 4 bases from V and 6 from J, leaving 13 bases between them. The CDR3 coding sequence is TGTGCCAGCAGCTCGCCCCTAGGCGGCGAGCAGTACTTC. Translated: CASSSPLGGEQYF.

V usage is TRBV9 and J usage is TRBJ2-1; TRBD1 agrees at 7 bases. V shed 0 bases, J shed 10 bases, and the junction held 10 bases outside the gene matches. This CDR3 is 15 amino acids long. The germline gives CDR1 SGDLS, CDR2 YYNGEE. The CDR3 reads CASSVGDSVIAEQFF. For the CDR3, the DNA is TGTGCCAGCAGCGTAGGGGACAGTGTAATTGCAGAGCAGTTCTTC.

This sequence joins TRBV11-2 and TRBJ1-2; 8 nucleotides line up with TRBD1. This CDR3 is built from 15 residues. J was trimmed by 8 bases and V by 5 bases; bases with no gene match: 13. From germline, CDR1 is SGHAT and CDR2 FQNNGV. Here the CDR3 reads CASSQAGGVIDGYTF. In DNA, the CDR3 is TGTGCCAGCAGCCAGGCAGGGGGCGTAATCGACGGCTACACCTTC. The full variable domain, with the rest looked up from reference TRBV11-2 and TRBJ1-2, is EAGVAQSPRYKIIEKRQSVAFWCNPISGHATLYWYQQILGQGPKLLIQFQNNGVVDDSQLPKDRFSAERLKGVDSTLKIQPAKLEDSAVYLCASSQAGGVIDGYTFGSGTRLTVV.

J is TRBJ2-3 and V is TRBV7-9; 8 bases line up with TRBD2. With V trimmed by 5 bases and J by 6 bases, 13 bases remained unmatched. The CDR3 is 16 amino acids. CDR1 is SEHNR, CDR2 FQNEAQ, per germline (reference sequence). CDR3 bases: TGTGCCAGCAGCACACGGGTCAGTCCTAGCGGGGATACGCAGTATTTT. This sequence encodes CASSTRVSPSGDTQYF.

The chain employs TRBV3-1 and TRBJ2-1, with TRBD2 matching 9 bases. This CDR3 has 15 amino acids. V dropped 4 bases and J dropped 5; count of bases not matched to a gene: 6. Germline CDR1 reads LGHDT; CDR2 reads YNNKEL (reference sequence). This CDR3 is CASSRRGGNHNEQFF. The CDR3 nucleotides are TGTGCCAGCAGCCGGCGGGGGGGGAACCACAATGAGCAGTTCTTC.

The chain recombines TRBV7-9 with TRBJ2-7; 11 positions match TRBD1. This CDR3 region has 16 residues. Germline V gene sequence: CDR1 SEHNR, CDR2 FQNEAQ (reference sequence). V was clipped by 5 bases and J by 0 bases; unmatched bases: 6. This CDR3 reads CASSPRDRGYSYEQYF. The CDR3 DNA follows: TGTGCCAGCAGCCCCCGGGACAGGGGGTACTCCTACGAGCAGTACTTC.

This clonotype was observed a handful of times. The V and J genes are TRBV12-3 or TRBV12-4 and TRBJ2-7; 7 bases agree with TRBD1. J was trimmed by 2 bases and V by 5 bases; bases with no gene match: 21. CDR3 size: 19 residues. This CDR3 reads CASSGNLPGQSPNPYEQYF. The CDR3 coding sequence is TGTGCCAGCAGTGGGAACCTACCGGGACAGTCCCCCAACCCCTACGAGCAGTACTTC.

This clonotype was seen a handful of times. The V call is TRBV7-9, the J call TRBJ2-7; 10 bases map to TRBD2. The V gene end was trimmed by 2 bases and the J gene end by 5 bases; junction bases not matched to a gene: 3. The germline gives CDR1 SEHNR, CDR2 FQNEAQ (reference sequence). This CDR3 region has 14 residues. This CDR3 reads CASSLSSGSHEQYF. The CDR3 nucleotides are TGTGCCAGCAGCTTATCTAGCGGGAGCCACGAGCAGTACTTC.

The V and J genes are TRBV24-1 and TRBJ2-7; D gene ambiguous. Germline CDR1 reads KGHDR; CDR2 reads SFDVKD. This CDR3 spans 13 amino acids. Trimming took off 4 bases at V and 3 bases at J, with 9 bases between the two ends. This CDR3 is CATSDSDGYEQYF. For the CDR3, the DNA is TGTGCCACCAGTGACTCAGACGGCTACGAGCAGTACTTC.

This clonotype was seen a few times. The CDR3 region is CASSSTFTSNQHNEQFF. CDR3 in DNA: TGCGCCAGCAGCTCTACCTTCACTAGCAACCAGCACAATGAGCAGTTCTTC. This rearrangement joins TRBV5-1 to TRBJ2-1, with D possibly being TRBD2 (6 bases). This CDR3 is 17 amino acids long. Germline lookup yields CDR1 SGHRS and CDR2 YFSETQ. Trimming removed 3 bases at V and 5 bases at J, with 21 bases between. The variable domain in full, with the rest retrieved from reference TRBV5-1 and TRBJ2-1, is KAGVTQTPRYLIKTRGQQVTLSCSPISGHRSVSWYQQTPGQGLQFLFEYFSETQRNKGNFPGRFSGRQFSNSRSEMNVSTLELGDSALYLCASSSTFTSNQHNEQFFGPGTRLTVL.

This clonotype was observed a handful of times. The V and J genes are TRBV7-9 and TRBJ1-6; maybe TRBD1 (5 bases). Germline assignment: CDR1 SEHNR and CDR2 FQNEAQ (reference sequence). The CDR3 is 16 amino acids. V lost 1 base to trimming and J lost 4 bases, with 11 bases between them. In nucleotides, the CDR3 is TGTGCCAGCAGCTTAGGGGGGACGGAATATAATTCACCCCTCCACTTT. Translation gives CASSLGGTEYNSPLHF. Drawing the rest from reference TRBV7-9 and TRBJ1-6, the complete variable domain is DTGVSQNPRHKITKRGQNVTFRCDPISEHNRLYWYRQTLGQGPEFLTYFQNEAQLEKSRLLSDRFSAERPKGSFSTLEIQRTEQGDSAMYLCASSLGGTEYNSPLHFGNGTRLTVT.

In this sample, this clonotype turned up a few times. The J gene is TRBJ2-1, the V gene TRBV7-6; D may be TRBD2 (6 bases). The ends were cut back, 1 base at V and 5 bases at J, with 12 bases in the middle. This CDR3 has 15 residues. The germline gives CDR1 SGHVS, CDR2 FNYEAQ. The CDR3 region is CASSLVPGADNEQFF. In DNA form, the CDR3 reads TGTGCCAGCAGCTTAGTGCCGGGAGCGGACAATGAGCAGTTCTTC.

This clonotype was seen a few times. The V gene is TRBV10-3, the J gene TRBJ2-3, with TRBD2 matching over 9 bases. The J segment lost 0 bases and the V segment lost 10 bases, leaving 5 bases of the junction unmatched. The V gene's germline CDR1 is ENHRY and CDR2 SYGVKD. The CDR3 loop spans 14 amino acids. CDR3 sequence: CATGTSGSTDTQYF. CDR3 coding DNA: TGTGCCACCGGAACTAGCGGGAGCACAGATACGCAGTATTTT.

This clonotype was found many times. The chain joins TRBV20-1 to TRBJ1-1; D gene unclear. V was trimmed by 3 bases and J by 0 bases, leaving 8 bases between them. The CDR3 covers 13 residues. CDR1 DFQATT and CDR2 SNEGSKA come from the germline V gene (reference sequence). In nucleotides, the CDR3 is TGCAGTGCTAGTGGCCAGATGAACACTGAAGCTTTCTTT. Translation gives CSASGQMNTEAFF.

V usage is TRBV27 and J usage is TRBJ2-7; the D gene is possibly TRBD2 (6 bases). Between the trimmed V and J ends, which lost 2 bases and 0 bases, there was a span of 17 bases. Germline CDR1 MNHEY, CDR2 SMNVEV (reference sequence). This CDR3 region has 17 residues. CDR3 bases: TGTGCCAGCAGTTTAGGTCCGGAGGGAGAGAGCTCCTACGAGCAGTACTTC. It is translated as CASSLGPEGESSYEQYF.